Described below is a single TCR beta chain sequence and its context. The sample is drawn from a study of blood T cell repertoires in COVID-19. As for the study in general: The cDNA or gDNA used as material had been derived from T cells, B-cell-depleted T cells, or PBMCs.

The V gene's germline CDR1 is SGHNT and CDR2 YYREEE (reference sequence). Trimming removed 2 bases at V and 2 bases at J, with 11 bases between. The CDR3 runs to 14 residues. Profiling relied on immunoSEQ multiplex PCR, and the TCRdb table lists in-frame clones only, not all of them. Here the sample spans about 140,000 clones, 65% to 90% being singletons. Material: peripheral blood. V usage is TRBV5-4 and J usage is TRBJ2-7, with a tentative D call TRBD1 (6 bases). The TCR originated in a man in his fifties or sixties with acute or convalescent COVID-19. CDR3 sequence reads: CASSLSRTAYEQYF. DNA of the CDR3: TGTGCCAGCAGCTTATCTAGGACAGCCTACGAGCAGTACTTC.